This TCR beta chain originates from a study of T cells in Graves' hyperthyroidism and ophthalmopathy. Amplified regions were TCR beta CDR3 sequences from RNA transcripts. Initially, a first-round RT-PCR of the TCR CDR3 employed the HTBI primer set. From the multiplex PCR reads, TCRdb called clonotypes with MiXCR, one entry per CDR3 protein. The data hold 660,000 or so distinct CDR3 sequences, with around 20% observed a single time. This clonotype was counted ten times or more. From germline, CDR1 is SGHRS and CDR2 YFSETQ. V was pared by 1 base and J by 3 bases, with 4 bases of the junction left unmatched. This CDR3 contains 14 residues.

Sequenced: blood. This receptor was taken from a man aged 25 to 40 with Graves' ophthalmopathy. The chain combines TRBV5-1 with TRBJ2-7; 7 bases agree with TRBD1. CDR3 DNA: TGCGCCAGCAGCTTGCGGTCAGGGGGCTACGAGCAGTACTTC. As protein: CASSLRSGGYEQYF.